The rows below give T cell receptor beta chains drawn from one sample of a study of T cells in Graves' hyperthyroidism and ophthalmopathy. One entry per CDR3 protein, called by TCRdb with MiXCR from the multiplex PCR reads. The sample lists some 370,000 distinct CDR3 sequences; about a sixth were seen once. Sequenced sample: blood. These receptors were collected from a woman in her thirties with Graves' hyperthyroidism that later progressed to Graves' ophthalmopathy. Both conserved end residues are part of each CDR3. Clone size appears in some rows only: once, few, many, or a class for an expanded clone.

v_gene: TRBV11-2; abundance: many; CDR3aa: CASSSGKFRYEQYF
v_gene: TRBV3-1; abundance: many; CDR3aa: CASSLGRSGELFF
v_gene: TRBV12-3/TRBV12-4; abundance: many; CDR3aa: CASSFSGGETQYF
v_gene: TRBV5-6; abundance: .; CDR3aa: CASSPIDLPYEQYF
v_gene: TRBV2; abundance: many; CDR3aa: CASTYPGGGSYGYTF
v_gene: TRBV20-1; abundance: .; CDR3aa: CSAREGPRGETQYF
v_gene: TRBV27; abundance: few; CDR3aa: CASSSQGPHEAFF
v_gene: TRBV15; abundance: many; CDR3aa: CATSILAGVANEQFF
v_gene: TRBV20-1; abundance: many; CDR3aa: CSARTGWGGETQYF
v_gene: TRBV19; abundance: few; CDR3aa: CAAGEKGYTF
v_gene: TRBV5-1; abundance: .; CDR3aa: CASSPGTDSTDTQYF
v_gene: TRBV11-3; abundance: .; CDR3aa: CASSLLQGAFNNEQFF
v_gene: TRBV15; abundance: many; CDR3aa: CATSSHGSEQYF
v_gene: TRBV25-1; abundance: many; CDR3aa: CASSEYRSSYEQYF
v_gene: TRBV28; abundance: .; CDR3aa: CASSLAGGSNTEAFF
v_gene: TRBV27; abundance: many; CDR3aa: CASSLFGGNNSPLHF
v_gene: TRBV5-1; abundance: many; CDR3aa: CASSLAGGSNTGELFF
v_gene: TRBV7-9; abundance: once; CDR3aa: CASSLVLSANTGELFF
v_gene: TRBV2; abundance: many; CDR3aa: CASMAAPAGELFF
v_gene: TRBV18; abundance: many; CDR3aa: CASSITRRETQYF
v_gene: TRBV18; abundance: many; CDR3aa: CASTGTRGTEAFF
v_gene: TRBV19; abundance: few; CDR3aa: CASSAVTVSNQPQHF